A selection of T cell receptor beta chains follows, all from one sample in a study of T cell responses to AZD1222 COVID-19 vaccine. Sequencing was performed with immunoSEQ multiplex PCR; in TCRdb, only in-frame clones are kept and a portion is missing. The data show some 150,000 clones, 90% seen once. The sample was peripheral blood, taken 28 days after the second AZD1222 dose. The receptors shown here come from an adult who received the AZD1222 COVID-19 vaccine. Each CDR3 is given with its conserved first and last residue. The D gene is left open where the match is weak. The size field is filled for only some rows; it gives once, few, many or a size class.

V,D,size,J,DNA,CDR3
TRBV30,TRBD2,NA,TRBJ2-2,TGTGCCTGGAAACCCACGGGGACTAGCGGCACCGGGGAGCTGTTTTTT,CAWKPTGTSGTGELFF
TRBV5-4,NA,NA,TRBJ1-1,TGTGCCAGCAGCTTAAGGACCCAATTGAACACTGAAGCTTTCTTT,CASSLRTQLNTEAFF
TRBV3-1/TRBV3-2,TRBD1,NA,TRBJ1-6,TGTGCCAGCAGCCCAAGGACAGGGGATTCACCCCTCCACTTT,CASSPRTGDSPLHF
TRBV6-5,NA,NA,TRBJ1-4,TGTGCCAGCAGTTCCGGTCGAAGGCAGACTAATGAAAAACTGTTTTTT,CASSSGRRQTNEKLFF
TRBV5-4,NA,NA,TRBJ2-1,TGTGCCAGCAGCTTGGGGTCTAGTCTTGATGAGCAGTTCTTC,CASSLGSSLDEQFF
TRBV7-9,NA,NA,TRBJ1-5,TGTGCCAGCAGCTTGGCAGGCCTTCGTGGCAATCAGCCCCAGCATTTT,CASSLAGLRGNQPQHF
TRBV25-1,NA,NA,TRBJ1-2,TGTGCCAGCAGTGTTGGACAGAGCCCCCTTCCCGGAACCTTC,CASSVGQSPLPGTF
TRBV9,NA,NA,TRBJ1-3,TGTGCCAGCAGCGCCCCGCAAGGAAACACCATATATTTT,CASSAPQGNTIYF
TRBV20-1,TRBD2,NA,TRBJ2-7,TGCAGTGCTAGTCTAGCGGGAGGTCTCTACGAGCAGTACTTC,CSASLAGGLYEQYF
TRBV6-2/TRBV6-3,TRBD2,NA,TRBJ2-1,TGTGCCAGCAGTGACTCGGGGACTAGCGGGATACGGACTGAGCAGTTCTTC,CASSDSGTSGIRTEQFF
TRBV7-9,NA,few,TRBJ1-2,TGTGCCAGCAGCTTTAGAAACATTAACTATGGCTACACCTTC,CASSFRNINYGYTF
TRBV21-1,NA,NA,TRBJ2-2,TGTGCCAGCAGCATCCCCGGGACTAGCCAGAACACCGGGGAGCTGTTTTTT,CASSIPGTSQNTGELFF
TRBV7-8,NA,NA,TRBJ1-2,TGTGCCAGCAGCCCTAACAGGGACGGGAGTTATGGCTACACCTTC,CASSPNRDGSYGYTF
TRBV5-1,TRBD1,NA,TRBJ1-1,TGCGCCAGCAGCTTGGAAGGACAGGGTGTATCTGAAGCTTTCTTT,CASSLEGQGVSEAFF
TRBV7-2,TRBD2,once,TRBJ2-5,TGTGCCAGCAGCTTAACCTCGAGCGGGAGGGGCCAAGAGACCCAGTACTTC,CASSLTSSGRGQETQYF
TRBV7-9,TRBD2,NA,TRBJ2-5,TGTGCCAGCAGCTTAGGACTAGCTCAAGAGACCCAGTACTTC,CASSLGLAQETQYF
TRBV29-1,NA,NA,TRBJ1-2,TGCAGCGTTGAGGCACCAAACTATGGCTACACCTTC,CSVEAPNYGYTF
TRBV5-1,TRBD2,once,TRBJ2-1,TGCGCCAGCAGCTTGCAGGGACTAGCGGGAGGGACTCGGGGTGAGCAGTTCTTC,CASSLQGLAGGTRGEQFF
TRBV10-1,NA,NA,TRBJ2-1,TGCGCCAGCAGTGATGTAGTCGGCAATGAGCAGTTCTTC,CASSDVVGNEQFF
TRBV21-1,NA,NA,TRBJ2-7,TGTGCCAGCAGCAAAAATGGGACAGGGGGCTACGAGCAGTACTTC,CASSKNGTGGYEQYF